The 15 T cell receptor beta chains given below trace back to one sample, sequenced in a study of T cell responses to AZD1222 COVID-19 vaccine. TCRdb's table, derived via immunoSEQ multiplex PCR, lists solely in-frame clones and lacks some. The data hold around 78,000 clones, with roughly 90% observed a single time. The sample was peripheral blood, taken 28 days after the second AZD1222 dose. These TCRs come from an adult who received the AZD1222 COVID-19 vaccine.

The chain is built from TRBV5-1 and TRBJ1-2; 9 nucleotides line up with TRBD1. The trim removed 4 bases at V and 5 bases at J, leaving 6 bases unmatched. Germline values: CDR1 SGHRS, CDR2 YFSETQ. The CDR3 consists of 14 residues. The CDR3, as DNA: TGCGCCAGCAGCACGGACAGGGGAGCATATGGCTACACCTTC. The encoded protein is CASSTDRGAYGYTF.

This clone appeared a single time. The rearrangement links TRBV30 to TRBJ1-4, with D possibly being TRBD1 (5 bases). V gave up 4 bases and J gave up 8 bases, with 11 bases separating them. This CDR3 is 12 amino acids long. Germline CDR1 GTSNPN, CDR2 SVGIG (reference sequence). The CDR3 DNA reads as TGTGCCTGGACCCAGGGTGAGGAAAAACTGTTTTTT. This sequence encodes CAWTQGEEKLFF.

The V call is TRBV28, the J call TRBJ2-5; 9 bases map to TRBD1. V shed 4 bases, J shed 5 bases, and the junction held 8 bases outside the gene matches. CDR3 length equals 15 residues. Germline V lookup: CDR1 MDHEN, CDR2 SYDVKM. The DNA for the CDR3 is TGTGCCAGCAGTTCCTACAGGGGGCCGGGGGAGACCCAGTACTTC. Amino acid sequence: CASSSYRGPGETQYF.

The chain joins TRBV19 to TRBJ2-5, with 8 bases fitting TRBD1. The CDR3 runs 18 residues. Trimming took 9 bases from V and 1 from J; bases not matched to a gene: 19. The germline CDR1 and CDR2 sequences are LNHDA and SQIVND (reference sequence). The CDR3 nucleotides are TGTGCCAGCCCCTTGGGCAGGGGGCGATCATCGGGCCAAGAGACCCAGTACTTC. Protein product: CASPLGRGRSSGQETQYF. Full variable domain (outside the CDR3, taken from reference TRBV19 and TRBJ2-5): DGGITQSPKYLFRKEGQNVTLSCEQNLNHDAMYWYRQDPGQGLRLIYYSQIVNDFQKGDIAEGYSVSREKKESFPLTVTSAQKNPTAFYLCASPLGRGRSSGQETQYFGPGTRLLVL.

The genes are TRBV7-2 and TRBJ1-6; D remains unclear. Germline lookup yields CDR1 SGHTA and CDR2 FQGNSA. Between the trimmed V and J ends, which lost 1 base and 7 bases, there was a span of 8 bases. The CDR3 sequence is 14 residues long. The CDR3 region is CASSLVLGNSPLHF. The CDR3 DNA sequence: TGTGCCAGCAGCTTAGTACTGGGGAATTCACCCCTCCACTTT.

The genes are TRBV30 and TRBJ2-7, with 8 positions matching TRBD1. Germline V gene sequence: CDR1 GTSNPN, CDR2 SVGIG (reference sequence). The length of the CDR3 is 15 residues. V lost 4 bases and J lost 2; bases outside the gene matches: 10. The CDR3 sequence is CAWKGQGGNAYEQYF. CDR3 DNA: TGTGCCTGGAAAGGACAGGGAGGAAACGCCTACGAGCAGTACTTC. Combining the CDR3 with reference TRBV30 and TRBJ2-7 gives the whole variable domain SQTIHQWPATLVQPVGSPLSLECTVEGTSNPNLYWYRQAAGRGLQLLFYSVGIGQISSEVPQNLSASRPQDRQFILSSKKLLLSDSGFYLCAWKGQGGNAYEQYFGPGTRLTVT.

V gene TRBV18 combines with J gene TRBJ1-2; D gene ambiguous. The CDR3 has 14 residues. Germline assignment: CDR1 KGHSH and CDR2 LQKENI. V was shortened by 2 bases and J by 5 bases, with 12 bases between the two germline ends. In DNA form, the CDR3 reads TGTGCCAGCTCACCAGAAGCAGGTTTATATGGCTACACCTTC. Its protein product is CASSPEAGLYGYTF. The variable domain in full, with the rest retrieved from reference TRBV18 and TRBJ1-2, is NAGVMQNPRHLVRRRGQEARLRCSPMKGHSHVYWYRQLPEEGLKFMVYLQKENIIDESGMPKERFSAEFPKEGPSILRIQQVVRGDSAAYFCASSPEAGLYGYTFGSGTRLTVV.

V and J are TRBV5-1 and TRBJ1-1, with 7 bases lining up with TRBD1. The CDR3 spans 15 residues. Unmatched junction bases numbered 6, after V lost 0 bases and J lost 4 bases. Germline assignment: CDR1 SGHRS and CDR2 YFSETQ. The CDR3 region is CASSLANRGSTEAFF. CDR3 coding DNA: TGCGCCAGCAGCTTGGCTAACAGGGGATCCACTGAAGCTTTCTTT.

The chain employs TRBV4-3 and TRBJ2-5; no definite D call. CDR1 is LGHNA, CDR2 YSLEER, per germline. Trimming shortened V by 4 bases and J by 2 bases, and 8 bases separated the two germline ends. The CDR3 covers 13 residues. CDR3 nucleotide sequence: TGCGCCAGCAGCCCGGGTGTTCAAGAGACCCAGTACTTC. Protein product: CASSPGVQETQYF.

The rearrangement uses TRBV7-2 and TRBJ2-7; 7 positions match TRBD2. There are 15 residues in the CDR3. The germline V gene encodes CDR1 SGHTA and CDR2 FQGNSA. The V segment lost 7 bases and the J segment 2 bases; nucleotides outside the gene matches: 11. The CDR3 sequence: CASTLEGGATYEQYF. CDR3 DNA sequence: TGTGCCAGCACCCTTGAGGGAGGGGCTACCTACGAGCAGTACTTC.

This clone was recorded once. The CDR3 spells CSVDPRGIKNTEAFF. CDR3 DNA sequence: TGCAGCGTTGACCCTCGGGGGATAAAGAACACTGAAGCTTTCTTT. The chain carries TRBV29-1 and TRBJ1-1, with D possibly TRBD1 on 5 matching bases. Germline CDR1 SQVTM, CDR2 ANQGSEA. Trimming stripped 3 bases from V and 1 base from J, with 15 bases between. The CDR3 has 15 residues.

This clone was recorded only once. The chain employs TRBV30 and TRBJ1-6; D possibly corresponds to TRBD1 (5 bases). Trimming took 0 bases from V and 11 from J, leaving 23 bases between them. Per germline, CDR1 GTSNPN and CDR2 SVGIG (reference sequence). CDR3 length: 17 residues. The CDR3 reads CAWSVQAEGLRGAPLHF. CDR3 in DNA: TGTGCCTGGAGTGTACAAGCAGAGGGCCTTAGAGGGGCACCCCTCCACTTT.

The V and J genes are TRBV14 and TRBJ2-6; D may match TRBD1 or TRBD2 (5 bases each). Germline CDR1 and CDR2: SGHDN and FVKESK. Trimming shortened V by 4 bases and J by 9 bases, and 13 bases separated the two germline ends. This CDR3 region has 14 residues. Written as DNA, the CDR3 is TGTGCCAGCAGCCGGGCAGGGACGGGCAACGTCCTGACTTTC. Translation: CASSRAGTGNVLTF.

The rearrangement joins TRBV19 to TRBJ2-2, with TRBD2 as a possible D gene (5 bases). This CDR3 spans 17 amino acids. Trimming removed 3 bases at V and 1 base at J, with 15 bases between. Germline assignment: CDR1 LNHDA and CDR2 SQIVND (reference sequence). The CDR3 here is CASSIEPIRGNTGELFF. The CDR3 coding sequence is TGTGCCAGTAGTATTGAGCCTATTCGGGGGAACACCGGGGAGCTGTTTTTT.

This chain uses TRBV10-3 with TRBJ2-7, with 10 bases identical to TRBD1. Trimming cost V 6 bases and J 4 bases; bases outside gene matches: 12. This CDR3 has 16 residues. Germline V gene sequence: CDR1 ENHRY, CDR2 SYGVKD. CDR3 bases: TGTGCCATCAGGGAGCATTCCGGGACAGGGGAATACGAGCAGTACTTC. The encoded protein is CAIREHSGTGEYEQYF.